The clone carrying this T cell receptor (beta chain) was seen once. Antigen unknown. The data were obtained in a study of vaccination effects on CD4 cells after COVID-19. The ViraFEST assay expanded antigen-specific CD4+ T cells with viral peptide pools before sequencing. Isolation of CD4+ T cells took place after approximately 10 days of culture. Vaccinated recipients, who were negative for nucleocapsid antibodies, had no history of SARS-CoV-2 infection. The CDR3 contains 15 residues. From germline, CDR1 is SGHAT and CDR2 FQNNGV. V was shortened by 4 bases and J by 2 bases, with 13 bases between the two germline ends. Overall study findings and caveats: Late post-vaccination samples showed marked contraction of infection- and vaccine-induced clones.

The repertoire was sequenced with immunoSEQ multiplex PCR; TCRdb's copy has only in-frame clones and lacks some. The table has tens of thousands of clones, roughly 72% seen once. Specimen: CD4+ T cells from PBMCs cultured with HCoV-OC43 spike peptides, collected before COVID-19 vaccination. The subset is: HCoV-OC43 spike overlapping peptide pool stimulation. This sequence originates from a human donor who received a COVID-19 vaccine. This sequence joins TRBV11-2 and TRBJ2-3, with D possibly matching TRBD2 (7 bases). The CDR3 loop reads CASSSGAGVTDTQYF. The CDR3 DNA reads TGTGCCAGCAGCTCGGGGGCGGGAGTCACAGATACGCAGTATTTT. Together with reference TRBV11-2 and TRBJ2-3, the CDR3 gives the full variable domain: EAGVAQSPRYKIIEKRQSVAFWCNPISGHATLYWYQQILGQGPKLLIQFQNNGVVDDSQLPKDRFSAERLKGVDSTLKIQPAKLEDSAVYLCASSSGAGVTDTQYFGPGTRLTVL.